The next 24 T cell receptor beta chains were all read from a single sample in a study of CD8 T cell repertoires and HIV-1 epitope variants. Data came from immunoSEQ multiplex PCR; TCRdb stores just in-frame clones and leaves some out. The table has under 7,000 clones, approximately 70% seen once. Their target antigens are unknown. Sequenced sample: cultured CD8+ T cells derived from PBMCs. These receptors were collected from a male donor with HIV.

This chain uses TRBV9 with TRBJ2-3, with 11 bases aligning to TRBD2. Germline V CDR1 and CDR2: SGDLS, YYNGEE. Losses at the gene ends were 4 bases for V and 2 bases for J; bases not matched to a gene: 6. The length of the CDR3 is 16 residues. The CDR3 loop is CASSPGTSGNTDTQYF. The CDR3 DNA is TGTGCCAGCAGCCCTGGGACTAGCGGCAACACAGATACGCAGTATTTT.

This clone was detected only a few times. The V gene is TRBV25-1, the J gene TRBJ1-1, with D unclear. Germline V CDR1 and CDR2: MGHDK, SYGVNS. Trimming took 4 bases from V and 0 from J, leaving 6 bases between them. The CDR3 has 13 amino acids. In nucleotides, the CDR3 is TGTGCCAGCAGTGTGAACATGAACACTGAAGCTTTCTTT. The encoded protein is CASSVNMNTEAFF.

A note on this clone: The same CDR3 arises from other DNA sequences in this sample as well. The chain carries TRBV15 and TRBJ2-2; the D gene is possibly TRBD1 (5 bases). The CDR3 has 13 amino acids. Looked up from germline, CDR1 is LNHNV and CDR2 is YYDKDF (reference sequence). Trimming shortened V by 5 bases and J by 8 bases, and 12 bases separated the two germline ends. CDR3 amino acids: CATSGQGGGELFF. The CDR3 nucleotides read TGTGCCACCAGCGGGCAGGGTGGAGGGGAGCTGTTTTTT.

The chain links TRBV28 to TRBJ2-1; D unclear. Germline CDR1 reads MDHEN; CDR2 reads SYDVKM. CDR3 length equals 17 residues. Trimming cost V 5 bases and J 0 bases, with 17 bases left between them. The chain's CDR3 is CASSLSYGKSSYNEQFF. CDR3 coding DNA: TGTGCCAGCAGTCTATCGTATGGCAAGAGCTCCTACAATGAGCAGTTCTTC.

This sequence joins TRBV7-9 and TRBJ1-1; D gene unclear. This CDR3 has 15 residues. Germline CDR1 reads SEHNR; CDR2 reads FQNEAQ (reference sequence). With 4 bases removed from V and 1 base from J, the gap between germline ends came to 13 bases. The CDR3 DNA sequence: TGTGCCAGCAGCTCGCCCGGGCTCCCGAACACTGAAGCTTTCTTT. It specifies CASSSPGLPNTEAFF.

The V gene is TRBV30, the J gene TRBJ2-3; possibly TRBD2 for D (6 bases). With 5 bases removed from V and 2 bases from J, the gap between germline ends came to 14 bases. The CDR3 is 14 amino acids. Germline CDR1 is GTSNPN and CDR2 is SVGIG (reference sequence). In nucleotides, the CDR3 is TGTGCCTGGGGGAGCGGGCGGTCCACAGATACGCAGTATTTT. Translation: CAWGSGRSTDTQYF.

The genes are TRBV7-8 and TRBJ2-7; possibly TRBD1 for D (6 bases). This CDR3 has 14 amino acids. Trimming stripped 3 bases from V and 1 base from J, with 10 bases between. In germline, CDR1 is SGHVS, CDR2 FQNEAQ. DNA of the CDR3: TGTGCCAGCAGCTTCGGACAGATATCCTACGAGCAGTACTTC. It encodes CASSFGQISYEQYF.

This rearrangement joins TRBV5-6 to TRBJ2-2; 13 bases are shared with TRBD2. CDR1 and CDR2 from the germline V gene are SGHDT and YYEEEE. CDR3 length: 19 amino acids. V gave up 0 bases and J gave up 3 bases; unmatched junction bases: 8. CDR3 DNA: TGTGCCAGCAGCTTGGCTCCCGGACTAGCGGGGGCGTACACCGGGGAGCTGTTTTTT. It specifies CASSLAPGLAGAYTGELFF.

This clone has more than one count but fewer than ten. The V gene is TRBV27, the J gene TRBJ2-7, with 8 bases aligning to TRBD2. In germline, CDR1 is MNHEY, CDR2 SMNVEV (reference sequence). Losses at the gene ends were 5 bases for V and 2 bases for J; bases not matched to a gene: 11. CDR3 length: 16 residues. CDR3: CASSLSPTSGAYEQYF. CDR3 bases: TGTGCCAGCAGTCTGTCCCCCACTAGCGGAGCCTACGAGCAGTACTTC.

The CDR3 DNA sequence: TGTGCCAGCAGCTTAGAAGAGGTTTCGAACTATGGCTACACCTTC. Its protein is CASSLEEVSNYGYTF. The chain has TRBV7-8 and TRBJ1-2; D is unclear. This CDR3 region has 15 residues. Trimming pared 1 base from V and 2 bases from J, leaving 11 bases between. In germline, CDR1 is SGHVS, CDR2 FQNEAQ.

The CDR3 sequence: CASSPGGRANTEAFF. The CDR3 DNA reads as TGTGCCAGCAGCCCTGGGGGCAGGGCGAACACTGAAGCTTTCTTT. The V call is TRBV5-6, the J call TRBJ1-1; D possibly corresponds to TRBD1 (6 bases). The CDR3 length is 15 residues. V was trimmed by 4 bases and J by 1 base, leaving 14 bases between them. Germline lookup yields CDR1 SGHDT and CDR2 YYEEEE.

CDR3 protein: CASSSGSFSYEQYF. Written as DNA, the CDR3 is TGCGCCAGCTCTAGCGGGAGTTTCTCCTACGAGCAGTACTTC. V gene TRBV5-1 combines with J gene TRBJ2-7; 10 nucleotides align to TRBD2. Germline V gene data show CDR1 as SGHRS and CDR2 as YFSETQ. CDR3 size: 14 residues. V lost 7 bases and J lost 0; bases outside the gene matches: 4.

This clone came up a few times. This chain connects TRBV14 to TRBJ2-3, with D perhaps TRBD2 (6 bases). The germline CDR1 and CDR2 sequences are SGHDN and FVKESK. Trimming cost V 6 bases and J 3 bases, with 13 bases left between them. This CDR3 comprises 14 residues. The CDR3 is CASRRGGGTDTQYF. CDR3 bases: TGTGCCAGCAGGCGGGGCGGTGGGACAGATACGCAGTATTTT.

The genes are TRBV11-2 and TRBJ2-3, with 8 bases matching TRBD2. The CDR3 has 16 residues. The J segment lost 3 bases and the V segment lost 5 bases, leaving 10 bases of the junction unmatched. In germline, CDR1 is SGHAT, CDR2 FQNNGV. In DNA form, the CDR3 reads TGTGCCAGCAGCCCCCGAGAAGCGGGAGAGACAGATACGCAGTATTTT. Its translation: CASSPREAGETDTQYF.

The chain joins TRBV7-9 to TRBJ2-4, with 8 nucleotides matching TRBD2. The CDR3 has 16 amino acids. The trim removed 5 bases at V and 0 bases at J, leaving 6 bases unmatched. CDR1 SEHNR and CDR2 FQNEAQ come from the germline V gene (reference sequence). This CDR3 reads CASSPLAGRAKNIQYF. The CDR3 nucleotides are TGTGCCAGCAGCCCCCTAGCGGGCAGAGCCAAAAACATTCAGTACTTC. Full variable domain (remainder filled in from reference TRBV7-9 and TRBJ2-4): DTGVSQNPRHKITKRGQNVTFRCDPISEHNRLYWYRQTLGQGPEFLTYFQNEAQLEKSRLLSDRFSAERPKGSFSTLEIQRTEQGDSAMYLCASSPLAGRAKNIQYFGAGTRLSVL.

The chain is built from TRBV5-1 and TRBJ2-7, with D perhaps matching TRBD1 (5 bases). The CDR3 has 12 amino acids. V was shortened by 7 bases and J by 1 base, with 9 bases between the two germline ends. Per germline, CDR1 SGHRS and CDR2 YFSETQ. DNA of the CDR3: TGCGCCAGCGAAGGGGATTCCTACGAGCAGTACTTC. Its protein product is CASEGDSYEQYF.

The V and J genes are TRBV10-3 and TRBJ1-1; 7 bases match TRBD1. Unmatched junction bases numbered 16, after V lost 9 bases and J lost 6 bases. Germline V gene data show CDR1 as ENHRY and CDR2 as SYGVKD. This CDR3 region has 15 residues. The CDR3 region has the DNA TGTGCCATGACTTCCGGGACAGCGAGATTCGCTGAAGCTTTCTTT. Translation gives CAMTSGTARFAEAFF.

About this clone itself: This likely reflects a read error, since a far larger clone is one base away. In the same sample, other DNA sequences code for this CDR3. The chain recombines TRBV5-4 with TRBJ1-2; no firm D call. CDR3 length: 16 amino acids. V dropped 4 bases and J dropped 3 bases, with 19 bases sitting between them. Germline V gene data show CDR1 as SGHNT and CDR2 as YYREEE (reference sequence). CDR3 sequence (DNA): TGTGCCAGCAGCCAAGATCCCGTCGAACTCGACTATGGCTACACCTTC. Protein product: CASSQDPVELDYGYTF.

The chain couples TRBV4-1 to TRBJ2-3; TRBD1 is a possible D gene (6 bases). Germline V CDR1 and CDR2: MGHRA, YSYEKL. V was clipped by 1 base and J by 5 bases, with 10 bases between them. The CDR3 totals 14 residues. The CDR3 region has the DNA TGCGCCAGCAGCCAAGCTACAGGGTTAGATACGCAGTATTTT. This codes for CASSQATGLDTQYF.

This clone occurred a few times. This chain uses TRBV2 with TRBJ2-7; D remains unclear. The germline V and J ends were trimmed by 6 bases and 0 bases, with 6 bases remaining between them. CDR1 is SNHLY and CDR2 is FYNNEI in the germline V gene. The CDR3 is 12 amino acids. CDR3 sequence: CASSPSSYEQYF. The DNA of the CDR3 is TGTGCCAGCAGCCCTAGCTCCTACGAGCAGTACTTC.

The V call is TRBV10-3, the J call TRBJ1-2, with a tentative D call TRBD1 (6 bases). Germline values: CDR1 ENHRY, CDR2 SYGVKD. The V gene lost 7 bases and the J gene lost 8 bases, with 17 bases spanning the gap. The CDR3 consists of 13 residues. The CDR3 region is CAIIIPQGNGYTF. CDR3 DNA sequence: TGTGCCATCATCATTCCACAGGGTAACGGCTACACCTTC.

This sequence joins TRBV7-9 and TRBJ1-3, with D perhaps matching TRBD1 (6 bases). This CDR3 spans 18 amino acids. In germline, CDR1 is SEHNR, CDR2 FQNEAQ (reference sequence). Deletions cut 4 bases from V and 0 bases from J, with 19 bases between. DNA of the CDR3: TGTGCCAGCAGCTCGACGGAGATGACAGGACACTCTGGAAACACCATATATTTT. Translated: CASSSTEMTGHSGNTIYF. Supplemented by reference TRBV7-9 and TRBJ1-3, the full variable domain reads DTGVSQNPRHKITKRGQNVTFRCDPISEHNRLYWYRQTLGQGPEFLTYFQNEAQLEKSRLLSDRFSAERPKGSFSTLEIQRTEQGDSAMYLCASSSTEMTGHSGNTIYFGEGSWLTVV.

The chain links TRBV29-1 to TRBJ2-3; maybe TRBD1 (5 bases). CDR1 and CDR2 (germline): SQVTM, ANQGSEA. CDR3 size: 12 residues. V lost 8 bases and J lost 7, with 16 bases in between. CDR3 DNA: TGCAGCATTTCAGGGTTTGTAAATACGCAGTATTTT. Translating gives CSISGFVNTQYF.

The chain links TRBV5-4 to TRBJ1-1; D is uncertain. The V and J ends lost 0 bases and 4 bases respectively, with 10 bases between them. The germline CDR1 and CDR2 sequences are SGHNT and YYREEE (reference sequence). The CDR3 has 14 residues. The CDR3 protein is CASSLELGPTEAFF. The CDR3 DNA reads TGTGCCAGCAGCTTGGAGCTGGGCCCCACTGAAGCTTTCTTT.